The 7 T cell receptor beta chains below were found in one sample sequenced in a study of blood T cell repertoires in COVID-19. Some clones are missing from TCRdb's copy, which holds only in-frame ones; the method was immunoSEQ multiplex PCR. The sample holds about 66,000 clones; about 90% are singletons and the top ten take 5.5% to 8%. The sample comprised peripheral blood. The source is a human donor in a cohort sampled during active COVID-19.

The rearrangement links TRBV19 to TRBJ2-1; TRBD2 matches at 9 bases. The CDR3 runs to 17 residues. Germline V gives CDR1 LNHDA, CDR2 SQIVND (reference sequence). V shed 5 bases and J 0 bases; nucleotides not matched to a gene: 8. In DNA, the CDR3 is TGTGCCAGTAGTCTTAGCGGGAGCCCCAGCTCCTACAATGAGCAGTTCTTC. As protein: CASSLSGSPSSYNEQFF.

V and J are TRBV21-1 and TRBJ1-2; the table's D gene call, TRBD1, was not cross checked with the DNA. TRBV21-1 is deemed a pseudogene. The CDR3 extends over 17 amino acids. The CDR3 bases are TGTGCCAGCAGCAAAGCCGCAGGGGGCTCTGTGAACTATGGCTACACCTTC. It specifies CASSKAAGGSVNYGYTF.

The chain has TRBV18 and TRBJ2-7; 7 bases agree with TRBD1. This CDR3 is 14 amino acids long. V was clipped by 1 base and J by 3 bases; unmatched bases: 3. Per germline, CDR1 KGHSH and CDR2 LQKENI. This CDR3 is CASSPRTGLYEQYF. CDR3 nucleotides: TGTGCCAGCTCACCACGGACAGGACTCTACGAGCAGTACTTC.

This clone was recorded only once. The V call is TRBV28, the J call TRBJ2-2, with D maybe TRBD1 (5 bases). The V and J ends lost 5 bases and 2 bases respectively, with 21 bases between them. The CDR3 spans 18 residues. CDR1 MDHEN and CDR2 SYDVKM come from the germline V gene. CDR3 sequence (DNA): TGTGCCAGCAGTGCACCCCAAAGTCTTAGGGGAAACACCGGGGAGCTGTTTTTT. Translated: CASSAPQSLRGNTGELFF.

J is TRBJ2-4 and V is TRBV6-5; D is uncertain. The CDR3 has 15 amino acids. Trimming removed 0 bases at V and 2 bases at J, with 8 bases between. The germline V gene has CDR1 MNHEY and CDR2 SVGAGI. The CDR3 spells CASSYSTATKNIQYF. The CDR3 DNA sequence: TGTGCCAGCAGTTACTCGACTGCAACCAAAAACATTCAGTACTTC.

CDR3: CASSYKDRRNTEAFF. CDR3 nucleotide sequence: TGTGCCAGCAGTTATAAGGACAGGAGGAACACTGAAGCTTTCTTT. This sequence joins TRBV6-2 or TRBV6-3 and TRBJ1-1, with 7 bases lining up with TRBD1. Germline-derived CDR1 and CDR2 are MNHEY and SVGEGT. The length of the CDR3 is 15 residues. V gave up 3 bases and J gave up 1 base; unmatched junction bases: 5.

The chain links TRBV19 to TRBJ1-5; 7 bases are a match to TRBD1. V lost 1 base and J lost 5; bases outside the gene matches: 5. Germline lookup yields CDR1 LNHDA and CDR2 SQIVND (reference sequence). The CDR3 covers 15 residues. CDR3: CASSIVRGSDQPQHF. The CDR3 coding sequence is TGTGCCAGTAGTATAGTCAGGGGGTCGGATCAGCCCCAGCATTTT.